This paragraph reports one T cell receptor beta chain. TCRdb re-clonotyped the PCR reads through MiXCR. The sample records some 20,000 clones, 37% being singletons. The record originates from a study of metastatic and nonmetastatic thyroid tumors. Across the study: Malignant and benign thyroid patients had repertoires compared in peripheral blood and tumor or nodule tissue.

The germline CDR1 and CDR2 sequences are MNHEY and SMNVEV (reference sequence). The CDR3 is 14 residues long. V lost 3 bases, J lost 6 bases, and 14 bases lay in between. Before thyroid surgery, none of the patients had received any treatment. This receptor was taken from a female donor with papillary thyroid cancer or a benign thyroid nodule (not recorded which). Some clones in this sample may be carry-over from other donors' samples. The rearrangement links TRBV27 to TRBJ1-2, with D possibly TRBD1 on 6 matching bases. The sample taken for sequencing was tumor tissue. CDR3 coding DNA: TGTGCCAGCAGTTTTCAGGGGAGAGGGAATGGCTACACCTTC. Its protein product is CASSFQGRGNGYTF.